A selection of T cell receptor beta chains follows, all from one sample in a study of patients and donors after allogeneic stem cell transplantation. TCRdb reprocessed the RT-PCR reads with MiXCR, giving one entry per CDR3 protein. The table lists about 410,000 distinct CDR3 sequences, 15% to 20% of them singletons. Sequencing was performed on blood, either unsorted or a sorted T cell fraction (not recorded which). Every receptor here comes from a human donor who was either an allogeneic HSCT recipient or a stem cell or donor lymphocyte infusion donor (not recorded which). It is not recorded whose cells these are; they may come from a transplant donor. Each CDR3 is given with its conserved first and last residue. A D gene is named only where the DNA matches it firmly. A row's size may be missing; if present it is once, few, many or a size class.

V: TRBV20-1; D: .; length: 15; J: TRBJ1-2; size: .; DNA: TGCAGTGCTAGAGTCGCGGCGGGGGTCGACTATGGCTACACCTTC; CDR3: CSARVAAGVDYGYTF
V: TRBV5-6; D: TRBD1; length: 13; J: TRBJ1-2; size: few; DNA: TGTGCCAGCAGCTTAGGGGGCGCCTATGGCTACACCTTC; CDR3: CASSLGGAYGYTF
V: TRBV12-3/TRBV12-4; D: .; length: 14; J: TRBJ2-5; size: many; DNA: TGTGCCAGCAGTTTTTCAGACAACCAAGAGACCCAGTACTTC; CDR3: CASSFSDNQETQYF
V: TRBV7-3; D: .; length: 13; J: TRBJ2-1; size: .; DNA: TGTGCCAGCAGCCTCCTACCTTTAAATGAGCAGTTCTTC; CDR3: CASSLLPLNEQFF
V: TRBV12-3/TRBV12-4; D: .; length: 13; J: TRBJ1-2; size: few; DNA: TGTGCCAGCAGTTTGTGGTCTTTGGGTGGCTACACCTTC; CDR3: CASSLWSLGGYTF
V: TRBV12-3/TRBV12-4; D: .; length: 13; J: TRBJ2-7; size: few; DNA: TGTGCCAGCACCCTGGACAGTCCCTACGAGCAGTACTTC; CDR3: CASTLDSPYEQYF
V: TRBV5-1; D: .; length: 13; J: TRBJ2-4; size: .; DNA: TGCGCCAGCAGCTTGGGACAGCCAAACATTCAGTACTTC; CDR3: CASSLGQPNIQYF
V: TRBV5-1; D: TRBD1; length: 15; J: TRBJ2-4; size: few; DNA: TGCGCCAGCAGCTTGGTTACCGGGACAGGGATCATTCAGTACTTC; CDR3: CASSLVTGTGIIQYF
V: TRBV28; D: TRBD1; length: 15; J: TRBJ1-5; size: .; DNA: TGTGCCAGCTTACGGGGACAGGGTCTTGGAAAGCCCCAGCATTTT; CDR3: CASLRGQGLGKPQHF
V: TRBV21-1; D: .; length: 16; J: TRBJ2-7; size: .; DNA: TGTGCCAGCAGCAACCCGACAGGTTGGTCTTCCTACGAGCAGTACTTC; CDR3: CASSNPTGWSSYEQYF
V: TRBV3-1; D: .; length: 14; J: TRBJ1-4; size: once; DNA: TGTGCCAGCAGCCACCCCCCGGTGGGCGAAAAACTGTTTTTT; CDR3: CASSHPPVGEKLFF
V: TRBV9; D: .; length: 13; J: TRBJ2-1; size: few; DNA: TGTGCCAGCAGCGTAGCCGGACCCTATGAGCAGTTCTTC; CDR3: CASSVAGPYEQFF
V: TRBV5-1; D: TRBD2; length: 17; J: TRBJ2-3; size: .; DNA: TGCGCCAGCAGCACCGGGACTAGCGGGAGTACGACAGATACGCAGTATTTT; CDR3: CASSTGTSGSTTDTQYF
V: TRBV6-2/TRBV6-3; D: TRBD1; length: 15; J: TRBJ2-4; size: few; DNA: TGTGCCAGCAGTTACACGGGACAGGGAAAAAACATTCAGTACTTC; CDR3: CASSYTGQGKNIQYF
V: TRBV5-6; D: TRBD2; length: 18; J: TRBJ2-3; size: few; DNA: TGTGCCAGCAGCGGAGGGACTAGCGGGGGATGGTACACAGATACGCAGTATTTT; CDR3: CASSGGTSGGWYTDTQYF
V: TRBV7-6; D: TRBD1; length: 13; J: TRBJ1-2; size: few; DNA: TGTGCCAGCAGGGGGACAGAGGCAAGTGGCTACACCTTC; CDR3: CASRGTEASGYTF
V: TRBV4-1; D: TRBD2; length: 16; J: TRBJ2-5; size: few; DNA: TGCGCCAGCAGCCAATCTGGGGGAGCGGGAGTGGAGACCCAGTACTTC; CDR3: CASSQSGGAGVETQYF
V: TRBV4-1; D: .; length: 14; J: TRBJ1-1; size: .; DNA: TGCGCCAGCAGCCAACCTACAGGAGACGCTGAAGCTTTCTTT; CDR3: CASSQPTGDAEAFF
V: TRBV5-1; D: .; length: 13; J: TRBJ1-5; size: .; DNA: TGCGCCAGCACGGCAGGGGACAATCAGCCCCAGCATTTT; CDR3: CASTAGDNQPQHF
V: TRBV5-1; D: .; length: 16; J: TRBJ2-7; size: many; DNA: TGCGCCAGCAGCTCCACCCCCGGGACGGTACCCTACGAGCAGTACTTC; CDR3: CASSSTPGTVPYEQYF
V: TRBV12-3/TRBV12-4; D: TRBD2; length: 13; J: TRBJ2-7; size: many; DNA: TGTGCCAGCATGGGAGGGAAGACCTACGAGCAGTACTTC; CDR3: CASMGGKTYEQYF
V: TRBV6-1; D: TRBD1; length: 15; J: TRBJ1-3; size: .; DNA: TGTGCCAGCAGTCGGACAGGGGATTCCGGAAACACCATATATTTT; CDR3: CASSRTGDSGNTIYF